Below, 29 T cell receptor beta chains from the same sample are listed, as sequenced in a study of T cell repertoires in cytomegalovirus infection. TCRdb independently ran MiXCR on the reads; one entry per CDR3 protein. Among roughly 320,000 distinct CDR3 sequences listed, about 8.8% were seen once. The sample was PBMCs. The receptor set was obtained from a human donor in good health (CMV status not recorded). Some clones in this sample may be carry-over from other donors' samples.

The rearrangement links TRBV6-2 or TRBV6-3 to TRBJ2-5, with D unclear. Germline V gene lookup returns CDR1 MNHEY and CDR2 SVGEGT. The CDR3 is 10 amino acids. V lost 7 bases to trimming and J lost 5 bases, with 5 bases between them. The CDR3 DNA reads as TGTGCCAGCAAAGAGGAGACCCAGTACTTC. Translated, it gives CASKEETQYF.

This clonotype was recorded once. The chain couples TRBV20-1 to TRBJ2-2; maybe TRBD2 (5 bases). The CDR3 is 12 amino acids. Trimming stripped 4 bases from V and 4 bases from J, with 7 bases between. CDR1 is DFQATT and CDR2 is SNEGSKA in the germline V gene (reference sequence). As DNA, the CDR3 is TGCAGTGCTAACCGGGGCACCGGGGAGCTGTTTTTT. This gives the protein CSANRGTGELFF.

A few counts support this clonotype. The chain employs TRBV20-1 and TRBJ2-7; 13 nucleotides agree with TRBD2. The CDR3 consists of 14 residues. With V trimmed by 5 bases and J by 3 bases, 4 bases remained unmatched. CDR1 and CDR2 (germline): DFQATT, SNEGSKA (reference sequence). CDR3 bases: TGCAGTGCTGCCGGGACTAGCGGGATCTACGAGCAGTACTTC. Translating gives CSAAGTSGIYEQYF.

This clonotype was seen many times. The chain has TRBV6-2 or TRBV6-3 and TRBJ2-3, with a possible D match to TRBD2 (6 bases). Germline V CDR1 and CDR2: MNHEY, SVGEGT. The CDR3 spans 14 residues. Trimming removed 4 bases from V and 6 bases from J, with 14 bases in between. DNA of the CDR3: TGTGCCAGCAGTTCCGGGACTGTGCAGGATACGCAGTATTTT. This gives the protein CASSSGTVQDTQYF.

This clonotype showed up many times. The genes are TRBV5-1 and TRBJ2-7, with D unresolved. CDR1 is SGHRS, CDR2 YFSETQ, per germline. CDR3 length equals 14 residues. V was cut by 3 bases and J by 0 bases, with 10 bases left in between. The CDR3 sequence: CASSYDGNSYEQYF. DNA for the CDR3: TGCGCCAGCAGCTACGACGGCAACTCCTACGAGCAGTACTTC.

The chain has TRBV27 and TRBJ2-2; D is ambiguous. Germline V lookup: CDR1 MNHEY, CDR2 SMNVEV (reference sequence). The CDR3 runs to 13 residues. Trimming took off 7 bases at V and 3 bases at J, with 9 bases between the two ends. The CDR3 DNA follows: TGTGCCAGCACAACACAGTACACCGGGGAGCTGTTTTTT. Its translation is CASTTQYTGELFF.

This clonotype was counted at least ten times. The gene calls are TRBV28 and TRBJ2-1, with D possibly being TRBD1 (7 bases). CDR3 length equals 16 residues. Trimming removed 3 bases at V and 7 bases at J, with 19 bases between. Germline V gives CDR1 MDHEN, CDR2 SYDVKM. The CDR3 reads CASSFLGTARGNEQFF. CDR3 bases: TGTGCCAGCAGTTTCTTGGGGACTGCCAGGGGGAATGAGCAGTTCTTC.

A few counts support this clonotype. The CDR3 region is CASRRDRTANTGELFF. CDR3 in DNA: TGTGCCAGCAGGAGGGATCGGACAGCTAACACCGGGGAGCTGTTTTTT. The chain links TRBV25-1 to TRBJ2-2; perhaps TRBD1 as D (6 bases). The V and J ends lost 6 bases and 2 bases respectively, with 16 bases between them. This CDR3 is 16 amino acids long. The germline V gene encodes CDR1 MGHDK and CDR2 SYGVNS. Variable domain in full (rest from reference TRBV25-1 and TRBJ2-2): EADIYQTPRYLVIGTGKKITLECSQTMGHDKMYWYQQDPGMELHLIHYSYGVNSTEKGDLSSESTVSRIRTEHFPLTLESARPSHTSQYLCASRRDRTANTGELFFGEGSRLTVL.

The V and J genes are TRBV10-3 and TRBJ1-2; possible D gene TRBD1, 6 bases. The CDR3 is made up of 14 amino acids. CDR1 is ENHRY and CDR2 is SYGVKD in the germline V gene. V was cut by 10 bases and J by 4 bases, with 19 bases left in between. The CDR3 loop reads CATLGRDKIYGYTF. CDR3 in DNA: TGTGCCACCCTGGGGAGGGACAAAATCTATGGCTACACCTTC.

This clonotype was recorded at least ten times. V and J are TRBV14 and TRBJ2-2; no clear D. This CDR3 comprises 15 residues. Germline V gene sequence: CDR1 SGHDN, CDR2 FVKESK. V was trimmed by 4 bases and J by 1 base, leaving 10 bases between them. The CDR3 bases are TGTGCCAGCAGCCCTTATCCCCGGAACACCGGGGAGCTGTTTTTT. As protein: CASSPYPRNTGELFF.

This clonotype was seen ten or more times. The gene calls are TRBV28 and TRBJ2-1; D is tentatively TRBD1 or TRBD2 (5 bases each). The CDR3 is 16 residues long. The germline V gene has CDR1 MDHEN and CDR2 SYDVKM. V shed 8 bases and J shed 3 bases, with 20 bases lying between them. The CDR3 loop is CASGLAGTLGYNEQFF. For the CDR3, the DNA is TGTGCCAGCGGACTCGCCGGGACCCTGGGCTACAATGAGCAGTTCTTC.

The chain employs TRBV20-1 and TRBJ2-2; D possibly corresponds to TRBD2 (6 bases). CDR3 length: 15 residues. Trimming stripped 0 bases from V and 3 bases from J, with 11 bases between. The germline gives CDR1 DFQATT, CDR2 SNEGSKA (reference sequence). The CDR3 spells CSARDDGDYTGELFF. The CDR3 DNA reads as TGCAGTGCTAGAGATGACGGGGACTACACCGGGGAGCTGTTTTTT.

This clonotype was recorded many times. This chain connects TRBV28 to TRBJ2-5; 7 bases line up with TRBD1. This CDR3 is built from 16 residues. V lost 6 bases to trimming and J lost 3 bases; unmatched junction nucleotides: 13. Germline CDR1 MDHEN, CDR2 SYDVKM. DNA for the CDR3: TGTGCCAGCAGCGATCGAGGGGGCGCCCTGGAAGAGACCCAGTACTTC. It is translated as CASSDRGGALEETQYF.

This chain connects TRBV20-1 to TRBJ2-3; TRBD1 might be the D (5 bases). The CDR3 contains 15 residues. In germline, CDR1 is DFQATT, CDR2 SNEGSKA (reference sequence). CDR3 in amino acids: CSISRATLSTDTQYF. The CDR3 DNA sequence: TGCTCAATATCCAGGGCCACTCTTAGCACAGATACGCAGTATTTT.

This clonotype has ten or more counts. The chain links TRBV7-2 to TRBJ2-1; 12 positions match TRBD2. Trimming at V came to 0 bases and at J to 8 bases, leaving 8 bases not matched to a gene. This CDR3 region has 17 residues. In germline, CDR1 is SGHTA, CDR2 FQGNSA. The CDR3 region is CASSLAILAGGFDEQFF. The CDR3 DNA reads as TGTGCCAGCAGCTTAGCCATACTAGCGGGGGGCTTCGATGAGCAGTTCTTC.

This clonotype occurred a few times. J is TRBJ2-1 and V is TRBV4-2; the match to TRBD2 covers 8 bases. The trim removed 0 bases at V and 6 bases at J, leaving 7 bases unmatched. In germline, CDR1 is LGHNA, CDR2 YNFKEQ. CDR3 length: 16 residues. This CDR3 is CASSQDRGGPGNEQFF. CDR3 sequence (DNA): TGTGCCAGCAGCCAAGATCGGGGGGGGCCGGGCAATGAGCAGTTCTTC.

This clonotype was counted ten times or more. This rearrangement joins TRBV7-2 to TRBJ2-1; D tentatively reads TRBD1 or TRBD2 (5 bases each). This CDR3 has 18 residues. In germline, CDR1 is SGHTA, CDR2 FQGNSA. V lost 2 bases and J lost 7, with 24 bases in between. Written as DNA, the CDR3 is TGTGCCAGCAGCTTAAATGGGGACCCTATAGTTCCGAATAATGAGCAGTTCTTC. It is translated as CASSLNGDPIVPNNEQFF.

This clonotype came up many times. The rearrangement links TRBV28 to TRBJ1-1, with D maybe TRBD1 (5 bases). Deletions cut 3 bases from V and 8 bases from J, with 13 bases between. The CDR3 covers 13 residues. The germline CDR1 and CDR2 sequences are MDHEN and SYDVKM. CDR3 region: CASSFWGRAEAFF. CDR3 DNA sequence: TGTGCCAGCAGTTTTTGGGGCAGGGCCGAAGCTTTCTTT.

This clonotype was detected only a few times. V and J are TRBV6-2 or TRBV6-3 and TRBJ1-5; TRBD1 aligns across 7 bases. Germline V gene lookup returns CDR1 MNHEY and CDR2 SVGEGT. Trimming removed 10 bases from V and 1 base from J; junction bases left unmatched: 10. The CDR3 covers 15 residues. CDR3 DNA: TGTGCCATTGCGATGACAGGGTTGAGCAATCAGCCCCAGCATTTT. Translation gives CAIAMTGLSNQPQHF.

The chain couples TRBV14 to TRBJ1-2; TRBD1 agrees at 9 bases. The junction had 5 bases not matched to a gene; V was cut back by 3 bases and J by 3 bases. Germline-derived CDR1 and CDR2 are SGHDN and FVKESK. This CDR3 contains 15 residues. In DNA form, the CDR3 reads TGTGCCAGCAGCCACGGACAGGGGATCTACTATGGCTACACCTTC. It translates to CASSHGQGIYYGYTF.

This clonotype was seen a handful of times. The rearrangement links TRBV29-1 to TRBJ2-4, with no clear D. The ends were cut back, 4 bases at V and 11 bases at J, with 12 bases in the middle. This CDR3 region has 11 residues. Germline V CDR1 and CDR2: SQVTM, ANQGSEA. Here the CDR3 reads CSVALSTVQYF. The CDR3 DNA reads as TGCAGCGTTGCCCTCTCCACGGTTCAGTACTTC. The entire variable domain, with the rest obtained from reference TRBV29-1 and TRBJ2-4, is as follows: SAVISQKPSRDICQRGTSLTIQCQVDSQVTMMFWYRQQPGQSLTLIATANQGSEATYESGFVIDKFPISRPNLTFSTLTVSNMSPEDSSIYLCSVALSTVQYFGAGTRLSVL.

This clonotype showed up many times. The V and J genes are TRBV6-2 or TRBV6-3 and TRBJ2-1, with 8 bases fitting TRBD2. Germline trimming cut 6 bases from V and 5 bases from J; bases unmatched to any gene: 18. The CDR3 covers 18 residues. The germline gives CDR1 MNHEY, CDR2 SVGEGT. The CDR3 DNA follows: TGTGCCAGCAGCCCCGCATCCCGGGGGGGAACCTTCGACAATGAGCAGTTCTTC. Protein: CASSPASRGGTFDNEQFF.

This clonotype was counted at least ten times. J is TRBJ2-5 and V is TRBV7-2, with D unresolved. The CDR3 spans 13 residues. V was shortened by 5 bases and J by 5 bases, with 12 bases between the two germline ends. In germline, CDR1 is SGHTA, CDR2 FQGNSA. The CDR3 nucleotides read TGTGCCAGCAGCCGCTCGGAGTCGGAGACCCAGTACTTC. Translated, it gives CASSRSESETQYF.

This clonotype showed up many times. The chain uses TRBV28 and TRBJ1-1; TRBD1 matches 8 bases. CDR3 length: 15 residues. V lost 5 bases, J lost 3 bases, and 8 bases stayed unmatched. CDR1 and CDR2 from the germline V gene are MDHEN and SYDVKM. CDR3 sequence: CASSIRTGRYTEAFF. Written as DNA, the CDR3 is TGTGCCAGCAGTATCCGGACAGGGCGCTACACTGAAGCTTTCTTT.

The sample holds many counts of this clonotype. The genes are TRBV24-1 and TRBJ2-3; D is perhaps TRBD1 (6 bases). V was trimmed by 2 bases and J by 0 bases, leaving 11 bases between them. This CDR3 is 16 amino acids long. Germline CDR1 and CDR2: KGHDR and SFDVKD. CDR3 coding DNA: TGTGCCACCAGTGATTCGCTGACAGGTAGCACAGATACGCAGTATTTT. Its translation is CATSDSLTGSTDTQYF.

This clonotype was detected ten times or more. The genes are TRBV15 and TRBJ1-5; D gene uncertain. V lost 0 bases and J lost 4, with 10 bases in between. The CDR3 has 15 residues. Looked up from germline, CDR1 is LNHNV and CDR2 is YYDKDF (reference sequence). The CDR3 coding sequence is TGTGCCACCAGCAGAGATTGGGCCTCGAATCAGCCCCAGCATTTT. This codes for CATSRDWASNQPQHF.

This clonotype has a count of ten or more. This chain joins TRBV7-3 and TRBJ1-1; D is unresolved. This CDR3 region has 15 residues. Per germline, CDR1 SGHTA and CDR2 FQGTGA. Trimming cost V 0 bases and J 1 base, with 9 bases left between them. The CDR3 nucleotides are TGTGCCAGCAGCTTAACCGGTTTTGGGAACACTGAAGCTTTCTTT. Protein product: CASSLTGFGNTEAFF.

CDR3 protein: CSVEKAVNTEAFF. CDR3 nucleotides: TGCAGCGTTGAGAAGGCAGTGAACACTGAAGCTTTCTTT. This chain connects TRBV29-1 to TRBJ1-1; D ambiguous. Germline V lookup: CDR1 SQVTM, CDR2 ANQGSEA. The CDR3 runs 13 residues. Deletions cut 3 bases from V and 0 bases from J, with 8 bases between.

This clonotype was seen ten or more times. The V call is TRBV29-1, the J call TRBJ1-2, with TRBD1 matching over 8 bases. The CDR3 runs to 14 residues. Germline V CDR1 and CDR2: SQVTM, ANQGSEA. With 0 bases clipped from V and 4 bases from J, the junction kept 4 bases outside the gene matches. As DNA, the CDR3 is TGCAGCGTTGAAGAGGATGGACAGGGCTATGGCTACACCTTC. It codes for CSVEEDGQGYGYTF.